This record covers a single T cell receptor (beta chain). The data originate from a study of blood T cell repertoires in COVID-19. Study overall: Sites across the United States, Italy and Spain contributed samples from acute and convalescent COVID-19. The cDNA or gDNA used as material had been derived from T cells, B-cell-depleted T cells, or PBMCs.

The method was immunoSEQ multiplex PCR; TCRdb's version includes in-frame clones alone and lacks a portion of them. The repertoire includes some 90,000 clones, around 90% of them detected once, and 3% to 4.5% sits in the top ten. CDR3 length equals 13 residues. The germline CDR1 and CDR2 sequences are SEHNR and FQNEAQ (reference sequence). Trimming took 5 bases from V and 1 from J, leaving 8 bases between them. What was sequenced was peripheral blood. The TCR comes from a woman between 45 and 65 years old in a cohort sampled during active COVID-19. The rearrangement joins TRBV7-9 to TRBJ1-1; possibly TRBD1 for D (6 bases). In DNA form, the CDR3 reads TGTGCCAGCAGCCCACAGGGGAACACTGAAGCTTTCTTT. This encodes CASSPQGNTEAFF. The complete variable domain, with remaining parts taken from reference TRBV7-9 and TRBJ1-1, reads DTGVSQNPRHKITKRGQNVTFRCDPISEHNRLYWYRQTLGQGPEFLTYFQNEAQLEKSRLLSDRFSAERPKGSFSTLEIQRTEQGDSAMYLCASSPQGNTEAFFGQGTRLTVV.